This T cell receptor beta chain was identified in a study of vaccination and CD4 T cells after COVID-19. This clonotype has more than one count but fewer than ten. Its antigen is undetermined. Regarding treatment: approximately 9-day PBMC culture with coronavirus spike peptide pools or control peptides (ViraFEST assay). The CDR3 totals 14 residues. Germline loops: CDR1 KGHDR, CDR2 SFDVKD. Trimming took off 5 bases at V and 4 bases at J, with 11 bases between the two ends. The Oncomine TCR Beta short-read assay was applied to DNA of cultured CD4+ T cells. A single record per CDR3 protein comes from TCRdb applying MiXCR to the PCR reads. The data hold 15,000 to 20,000 distinct CDR3 sequences, with 45% to 55% observed a single time.

Sequencing input: CD4+ T cells from blood, cultured in vitro. This TCR was sampled from a human donor who had recovered from COVID-19. The gene calls are TRBV24-1 and TRBJ1-5; maybe TRBD1 (5 bases). For the CDR3, the DNA is TGTGCCACCAGTGGGAGACAGACAAATCAGCCCCAGCATTTT. As protein: CATSGRQTNQPQHF.